The T cell receptor (beta chain) described here comes from a study of blood T cell repertoires in COVID-19. Germline lookup yields CDR1 MDHEN and CDR2 SYDVKM. Trimming cost V 4 bases and J 5 bases, with 8 bases left between them. This CDR3 has 12 residues. In the authors' workflow: It was from reference gene primer amplification that nucleated cell counts were estimated. Libraries were prepared by immunoSEQ multiplex PCR; TCRdb keeps only in-frame clonotypes and omits some of them. The DNA gave D and trimming, while V, J and clone size come from that table. The table has around 72,000 clones, about 90% seen once.

This chain connects TRBV28 to TRBJ2-5, with no clear D. The sequence came from a human donor with active COVID-19. The donor label of this sample is uncertain. The sequencing sample was made of peripheral blood. The CDR3 region is CASSSSGETQYF. CDR3 sequence (DNA): TGTGCCAGCAGTTCGTCCGGGGAGACCCAGTACTTC.